This TCR beta chain was identified during a study of T cell repertoires in cytomegalovirus infection (dated by TCRdb to between 2018 and 2021). The study in broad terms: The peptide stimulations were aimed at well-studied HLA-B-restricted epitopes as well as recently identified HLA-C-restricted CMV epitopes, whose presentation resists viral immunomodulation. The HLA type of each donor mattered for the analysis, because public TCR beta signatures pointed to carriage of CMV infection along with the matching HLA type. General findings and caveats noted by the study authors: Carriers of CMV infection plus the relevant HLA type were discriminated by the cumulative frequency of public TCR beta family members in the study cohort and in an independent 352-donor cohort. In the ex vivo response, HLA-C-restricted CMV-specific TCR beta clonotypes were dominant, and in two of eight donors the single most frequent clonotype came from this HLA-C-restricted group.

TCRdb records Illumina HiSeq 1500 as the sequencer. The public reads were quality trimmed at Q25 with fastp and then assembled into clones with MiXCR by TCRdb, keeping productive beta chains. Every distinct CDR3 protein forms one entry, paired with its most common genes and DNA. The sample table shows 310,000 or so distinct CDR3 sequences, and 25% are seen once. 13% of the sample belongs to the ten largest clones. This clonotype was counted between two and nine times. Its antigen remains unidentified. Per-nucleotide qualities are absent, and no much larger clonotype sits a single base away. Sample treatment or condition, as interpreted from the label and publication: in vitro stimulation with specific CMV peptide epitopes to enrich CMV-specific T cells. Cut back by 3 bases and 1 base, the V and J ends lie 14 bases apart. CDR1 MNHEY and CDR2 SVGEGT were looked up in the germline V gene. The cysteine opens and the phenylalanine closes a CDR3 of 16 amino acids. The read is trimmed to its CDR3 DNA, 48 bases read in frame from base 1.

The material sequenced was cultured PBMCs, taken from culture after CMV antigen stimulation. The sequence joins TRBV6-2 or TRBV6-3 to TRBJ2-3; possibly the D gene is TRBD2, per 6 matching bases. The clonotype originates from a human donor in good health (CMV status not recorded). Some clones in this sample may be carry-over from other donors' samples. The DNA reads as follows: TGTGCCAGCAGTTATTCTACGGGAGACGGCACAGATACGCAGTATTTT. Its amino acids are CASSYSTGDGTDTQYF.